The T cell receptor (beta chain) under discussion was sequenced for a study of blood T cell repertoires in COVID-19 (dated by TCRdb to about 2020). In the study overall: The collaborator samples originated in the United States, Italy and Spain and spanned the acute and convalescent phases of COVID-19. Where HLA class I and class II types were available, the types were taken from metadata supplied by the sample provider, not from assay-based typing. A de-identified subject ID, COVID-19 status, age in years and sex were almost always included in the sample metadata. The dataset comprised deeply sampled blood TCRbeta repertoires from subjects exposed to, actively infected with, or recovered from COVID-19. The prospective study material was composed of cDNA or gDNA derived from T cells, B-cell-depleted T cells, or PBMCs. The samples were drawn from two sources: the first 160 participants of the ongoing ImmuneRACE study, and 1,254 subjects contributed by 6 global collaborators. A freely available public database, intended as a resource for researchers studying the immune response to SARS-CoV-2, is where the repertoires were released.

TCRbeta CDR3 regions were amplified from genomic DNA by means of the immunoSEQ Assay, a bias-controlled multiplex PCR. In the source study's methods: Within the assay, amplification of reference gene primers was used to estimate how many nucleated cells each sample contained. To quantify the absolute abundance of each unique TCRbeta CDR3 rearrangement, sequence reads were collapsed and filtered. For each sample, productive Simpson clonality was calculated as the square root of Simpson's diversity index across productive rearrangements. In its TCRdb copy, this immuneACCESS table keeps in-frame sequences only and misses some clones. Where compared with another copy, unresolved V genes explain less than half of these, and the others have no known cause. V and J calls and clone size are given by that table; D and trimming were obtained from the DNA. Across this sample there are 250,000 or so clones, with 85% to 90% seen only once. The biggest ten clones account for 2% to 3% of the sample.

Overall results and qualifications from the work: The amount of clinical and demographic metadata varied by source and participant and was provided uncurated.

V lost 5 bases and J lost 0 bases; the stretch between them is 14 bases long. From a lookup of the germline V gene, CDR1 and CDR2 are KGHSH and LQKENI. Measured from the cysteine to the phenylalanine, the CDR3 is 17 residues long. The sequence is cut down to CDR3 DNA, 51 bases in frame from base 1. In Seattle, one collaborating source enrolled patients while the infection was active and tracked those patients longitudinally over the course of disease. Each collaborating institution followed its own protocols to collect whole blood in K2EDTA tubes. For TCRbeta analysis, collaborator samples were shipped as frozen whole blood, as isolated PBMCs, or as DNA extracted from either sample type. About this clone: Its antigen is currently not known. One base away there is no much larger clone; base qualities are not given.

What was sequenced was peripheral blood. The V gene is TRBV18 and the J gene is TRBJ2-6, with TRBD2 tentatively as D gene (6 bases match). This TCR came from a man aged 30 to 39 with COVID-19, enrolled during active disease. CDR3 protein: CASSGDSLRSGANVLTF. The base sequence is TGTGCCAGCTCAGGGGACTCTCTCCGCTCTGGGGCCAACGTCCTGACTTTC.